One sample yielded the 13 T cell receptor beta chains listed below, sequenced in a study of control samples from healthy donors and cancer patients. Method: immunoSEQ multiplex PCR; TCRdb's copy keeps in-frame clones and lacks some. In the table there are approximately 150,000 clones, 85% to 95% of which are singletons. The sample taken for sequencing was blood. The source is a middle-aged man in good health.

The chain employs TRBV10-3 and TRBJ2-1; 11 positions agree with TRBD2. The ends lost 6 bases at V and 6 bases at J; junction bases unmatched: 10. Looked up from germline, CDR1 is ENHRY and CDR2 is SYGVKD. The CDR3 consists of 16 residues. The CDR3 here is CAIRDYSGRGANEQFF. The CDR3 nucleotides read TGTGCCATCAGAGACTATAGCGGGAGGGGGGCCAATGAGCAGTTCTTC.

The chain uses TRBV28 and TRBJ1-1; D remains unclear. Germline CDR1 is MDHEN and CDR2 is SYDVKM. Between the trimmed V and J ends, which lost 6 bases and 0 bases, there was a span of 11 bases. CDR3 size: 14 residues. For the CDR3, the DNA is TGTGCCAGCAGCCCCCGGGCCGTGAACACTGAAGCTTTCTTT. This gives the protein CASSPRAVNTEAFF.

The rearrangement links TRBV5-1 to TRBJ1-3; no clear D gene. Germline loops: CDR1 SGHRS, CDR2 YFSETQ. V was pared by 3 bases and J by 0 bases, with 10 bases between. This CDR3 has 15 residues. The CDR3 nucleotides are TGCGCCAGCAGCTCTCGGGGTCGCTCTGGAAACACCATATATTTT. It translates to CASSSRGRSGNTIYF.

This chain joins TRBV2 and TRBJ1-5; D uncertain. CDR1 is SNHLY, CDR2 FYNNEI, per germline. CDR3 length: 12 residues. V was shortened by 8 bases and J by 4 bases, with 9 bases between the two germline ends. Written as DNA, the CDR3 is TGTGCCAGCTCGAGAGAGAATCAGCCCCAGCATTTT. Protein product: CASSRENQPQHF.

The chain has TRBV11-2 and TRBJ2-5, with unresolved D. The CDR3 contains 11 residues. V lost 6 bases and J 2 bases, leaving 4 bases between the germline ends. Germline loops: CDR1 SGHAT, CDR2 FQNNGV. CDR3 sequence reads: CASSRQETQYF. The CDR3 region has the DNA TGTGCCAGCAGTCGACAAGAGACCCAGTACTTC.

Here the CDR3 reads CAWTGSGLSYNEQFF. The CDR3 DNA reads as TGTGCCTGGACGGGTAGCGGGTTGTCCTACAATGAGCAGTTCTTC. The rearrangement joins TRBV30 to TRBJ2-1; 7 bases align to TRBD2. Germline lookup yields CDR1 GTSNPN and CDR2 SVGIG (reference sequence). CDR3 length equals 15 residues. Trimming cost V 4 bases and J 1 base; bases outside gene matches: 7. Full variable domain (remainder filled in from reference TRBV30 and TRBJ2-1): SQTIHQWPATLVQPVGSPLSLECTVEGTSNPNLYWYRQAAGRGLQLLFYSVGIGQISSEVPQNLSASRPQDRQFILSSKKLLLSDSGFYLCAWTGSGLSYNEQFFGPGTRLTVL.

The chain is built from TRBV6-2 or TRBV6-3 and TRBJ2-7; tentatively, D is TRBD1 (6 bases). V shed 4 bases and J shed 7 bases, with 17 bases lying between them. Germline-derived CDR1 and CDR2 are MNHEY and SVGEGT. The CDR3 consists of 14 residues. CDR3 nucleotides: TGTGCCAGCAGTTTCCCCAACAGGGTGGGGGAGCAGTACTTC. Amino acids: CASSFPNRVGEQYF.

The chain couples TRBV5-4 to TRBJ1-2, with TRBD1 identical over 8 bases. Trimming removed 4 bases from V and 0 bases from J; junction bases left unmatched: 14. The CDR3 contains 18 residues. Looked up from germline, CDR1 is SGHNT and CDR2 is YYREEE (reference sequence). For the CDR3, the DNA is TGTGCCAGCAGCCCGGGGGGGATCGGACAGGGATCTAACTATGGCTACACCTTC. Translated: CASSPGGIGQGSNYGYTF.

V gene TRBV3-1 (or the pseudogene TRBV3-2) combines with J gene TRBJ1-6; D remains ambiguous. Germline V gene sequence: CDR1 LGHDT, CDR2 YNNKEL (reference sequence). Trimming took off 1 base at V and 0 bases at J, with 7 bases between the two ends. The CDR3 is 16 residues long. CDR3 bases: TGTGCCAGCAGCCAAGGGGGAAACTCCTATAATTCACCCCTCCACTTT. It is translated as CASSQGGNSYNSPLHF.

The V call is TRBV6-9, the J call TRBJ1-6, with a weak D call TRBD1 (5 bases). Germline V lookup: CDR1 MNHGY, CDR2 SVAAGI. The CDR3 runs 18 residues. The V end was cut by 2 bases, the J end by 0 bases, with 14 bases between. CDR3 bases: TGTGCCAGCAGTTATGGGGCAGATCAGAGCTCCTATAATTCACCCCTCCACTTT. It is translated as CASSYGADQSSYNSPLHF.

This clone was seen a single time. The V and J genes are TRBV6-5 and TRBJ2-1; tentatively, D is TRBD1 (6 bases). The CDR3 covers 11 residues. V was shortened by 6 bases and J by 15 bases, with 15 bases between the two germline ends. Germline CDR1 is MNHEY and CDR2 is SVGAGI. CDR3 residues: CASSTNRDLFF. As DNA, the CDR3 is TGTGCCAGCAGCACTAACAGGGATTTGTTCTTC.

The CDR3 DNA follows: TGTGCCAGCATCCCACCCGGGGGTAGCACAGATACGCAGTATTTT. It translates to CASIPPGGSTDTQYF. This chain joins TRBV5-6 and TRBJ2-3; perhaps TRBD2 as D (6 bases). The V end was cut by 6 bases, the J end by 0 bases, with 14 bases between. In germline, CDR1 is SGHDT, CDR2 YYEEEE. The CDR3 sequence is 15 residues long.

The rearrangement joins TRBV6-2 or TRBV6-3 to TRBJ1-5; D unclear. The V end lost 5 bases, the J end lost 2 bases, and 10 bases lay between the germline ends. The germline V gene has CDR1 MNHEY and CDR2 SVGEGT. This CDR3 comprises 14 residues. The CDR3 DNA follows: TGTGCCAGCAGTGGTCCCGCGGGCAATCAGCCCCAGCATTTT. This sequence encodes CASSGPAGNQPQHF.